A selection of T cell receptor beta chains follows, all from one sample in a study of OX40 agonist ivuxolimab in advanced cancers. The table came from immunoSEQ multiplex PCR; TCRdb's copy has only in-frame clones and leaves some out. The sample yields 20,000 to 25,000 clones, more than 65% seen once. Sequenced here: CD4+ or CD8+ T cells sorted from blood, sampled in a trial of the OX40 agonist ivuxolimab. The receptors were sampled from an adult with an advanced solid tumor such as melanoma, head and neck, liver or kidney cancer. The CDR3 runs from the conserved cysteine through the conserved F or W. The D gene is left open where the match is weak. Size is stated for part of the rows, as once, few or many counts, or as a class when the clone is expanded.

CDR3: CASGEAATYEQYF; DNA: TGTGCCAGCGGGGAAGCGGCCACCTACGAGCAGTACTTC; V: TRBV6-1; D: -; J: TRBJ2-7; size: -
CDR3: CASTGGGSSYNEQFF; DNA: TGTGCCAGCACGGGCGGGGGGAGCTCCTACAATGAGCAGTTCTTC; V: TRBV9; D: TRBD2; J: TRBJ2-1; size: -
CDR3: CASSQDGQGSGNTIYF; DNA: TGCGCCAGCAGCCAAGATGGGCAGGGCTCAGGAAACACCATATATTTT; V: TRBV4-1; D: -; J: TRBJ1-3; size: few
CDR3: CASSTGDGELFF; DNA: TGTGCCAGCAGCACGGGCGACGGGGAGCTGTTTTTT; V: TRBV7-9; D: -; J: TRBJ2-2; size: -
CDR3: CASSLGGGAGELFF; DNA: TGTGCCAGCAGCTTAGGAGGCGGAGCCGGGGAGCTGTTTTTT; V: TRBV11-3; D: -; J: TRBJ2-2; size: -
CDR3: CASSAGTGVEKTEAFF; DNA: TGTGCCAGCAGCGCCGGGACAGGGGTAGAGAAGACTGAAGCTTTCTTT; V: TRBV9; D: TRBD1; J: TRBJ1-1; size: -
CDR3: CASSYSWDGSYEQYF; DNA: TGTGCCAGCAGTTACTCGTGGGACGGCTCCTACGAGCAGTACTTC; V: TRBV6-5; D: -; J: TRBJ2-7; size: -
CDR3: CASSHRGRTEAFF; DNA: TGTGCCAGCAGCCACAGGGGTAGAACTGAAGCTTTCTTT; V: TRBV28; D: TRBD1; J: TRBJ1-1; size: -
CDR3: CASSKDVPIQSRANVLTF; DNA: TGTGCCAGCAGTAAAGATGTTCCGATACAAAGTCGGGCCAACGTCCTGACTTTC; V: TRBV2; D: -; J: TRBJ2-6; size: once
CDR3: CASSYSHFYEQYF; DNA: TGTGCCAGCAGTTACTCGCACTTCTACGAGCAGTACTTC; V: TRBV6-6; D: -; J: TRBJ2-7; size: -
CDR3: CASSLGWTGMNTEAFF; DNA: TGTGCCAGCAGCTTAGGGTGGACAGGAATGAACACTGAAGCTTTCTTT; V: TRBV7-8; D: TRBD1; J: TRBJ1-1; size: -
CDR3: CASSPKVAGGGHEQFF; DNA: TGCGCCAGCAGCCCAAAGGTCGCGGGAGGGGGTCATGAGCAGTTCTTC; V: TRBV5-1; D: TRBD2; J: TRBJ2-1; size: -
CDR3: CASSGSTSALYNEQFF; DNA: TGTGCCAGCAGTGGGTCGACTAGCGCTTTATACAATGAGCAGTTCTTC; V: TRBV4-2; D: TRBD2; J: TRBJ2-1; size: -
CDR3: CASRRRIGQEETQYF; DNA: TGTGCCAGCCGACGCCGAATAGGACAGGAAGAGACCCAGTACTTC; V: TRBV6-1; D: TRBD1; J: TRBJ2-5; size: once
CDR3: CASSVSSAAIYEQYF; DNA: TGTGCCAGCAGCGTATCTAGTGCGGCGATTTACGAGCAGTACTTC; V: TRBV9; D: -; J: TRBJ2-7; size: -
CDR3: CASSVDRGFYEQYF; DNA: TGTGCCAGCAGCGTGGACAGGGGATTCTACGAGCAGTACTTC; V: TRBV7-2; D: TRBD1; J: TRBJ2-7; size: -
CDR3: CATSYSWGTDTQYF; DNA: TGTGCCACCAGCTACAGCTGGGGTACAGATACGCAGTATTTT; V: TRBV15; D: -; J: TRBJ2-3; size: -
CDR3: CASSYMDRAPDTQYF; DNA: TGTGCCAGCAGTTACATGGACAGGGCCCCAGATACGCAGTATTTT; V: TRBV27; D: TRBD1; J: TRBJ2-3; size: -
CDR3: CASSWDSGFYEQYF; DNA: TGTGCCAGCAGCTGGGACAGTGGGTTCTACGAGCAGTACTTC; V: TRBV6-1; D: TRBD1; J: TRBJ2-7; size: -
CDR3: CASSDSGEQGITEAFF; DNA: TGTGCCAGCAGTGACTCTGGGGAACAGGGGATCACTGAAGCTTTCTTT; V: TRBV6-4; D: TRBD1; J: TRBJ1-1; size: few
CDR3: CASSLVGGSYNEQFF; DNA: TGCGCCAGCAGCTTGGTCGGGGGCTCCTACAATGAGCAGTTCTTC; V: TRBV5-1; D: -; J: TRBJ2-1; size: -
CDR3: CASSGPLGGAEAFF; DNA: TGTGCCAGCAGTGGTCCATTGGGGGGCGCTGAAGCTTTCTTT; V: TRBV27; D: -; J: TRBJ1-1; size: -
CDR3: CASSYEGYTEAFF; DNA: TGTGCCAGTTCCTACGAGGGGTACACTGAAGCTTTCTTT; V: TRBV6-5; D: -; J: TRBJ1-1; size: -
CDR3: CASSYRDRHQPQHF; DNA: TGTGCCAGCAGTTACCGGGACCGACATCAGCCCCAGCATTTT; V: TRBV6-5; D: -; J: TRBJ1-5; size: -
CDR3: CASSPETGTIFYNEQFF; DNA: TGTGCCAGCAGCCCAGAAACCGGGACTATTTTTTACAATGAGCAGTTCTTC; V: TRBV7-9; D: TRBD2; J: TRBJ2-1; size: -
CDR3: CASSLVISGVYGDGELFF; DNA: TGTGCCAGCAGCTTAGTAATCAGCGGGGTCTATGGGGACGGGGAGCTGTTTTTT; V: TRBV7-2; D: TRBD2; J: TRBJ2-2; size: -
CDR3: CASSSRTSGNDEQYF; DNA: TGTGCCAGCAGCTCCCGGACTAGCGGGAATGACGAGCAGTACTTC; V: TRBV5-4; D: TRBD2; J: TRBJ2-7; size: -
CDR3: CASSLGQGAFEQYF; DNA: TGTGCCAGCAGCTTGGGACAGGGGGCGTTCGAGCAGTACTTC; V: TRBV5-6; D: TRBD1; J: TRBJ2-7; size: -
CDR3: CSVGPGTSGNTGELFF; DNA: TGCAGCGTTGGTCCCGGGACTAGCGGTAACACCGGGGAGCTGTTTTTT; V: TRBV29-1; D: TRBD2; J: TRBJ2-2; size: -